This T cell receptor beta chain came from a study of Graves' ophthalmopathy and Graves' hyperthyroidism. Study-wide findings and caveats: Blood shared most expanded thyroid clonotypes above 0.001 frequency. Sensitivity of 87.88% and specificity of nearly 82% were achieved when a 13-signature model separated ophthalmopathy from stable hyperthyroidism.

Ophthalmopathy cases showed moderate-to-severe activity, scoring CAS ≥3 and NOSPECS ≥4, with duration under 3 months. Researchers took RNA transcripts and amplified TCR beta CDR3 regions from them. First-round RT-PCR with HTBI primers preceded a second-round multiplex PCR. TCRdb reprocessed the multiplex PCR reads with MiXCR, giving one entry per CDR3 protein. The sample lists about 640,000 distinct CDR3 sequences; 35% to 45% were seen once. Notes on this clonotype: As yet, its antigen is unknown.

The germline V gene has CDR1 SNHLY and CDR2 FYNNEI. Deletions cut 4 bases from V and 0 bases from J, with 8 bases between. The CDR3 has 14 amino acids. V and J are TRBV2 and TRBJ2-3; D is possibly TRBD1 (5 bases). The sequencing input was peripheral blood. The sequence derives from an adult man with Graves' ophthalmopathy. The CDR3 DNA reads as TGTGCCAGCAGTGGGACACTTAGCACAGATACGCAGTATTTT. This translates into CASSGTLSTDTQYF.